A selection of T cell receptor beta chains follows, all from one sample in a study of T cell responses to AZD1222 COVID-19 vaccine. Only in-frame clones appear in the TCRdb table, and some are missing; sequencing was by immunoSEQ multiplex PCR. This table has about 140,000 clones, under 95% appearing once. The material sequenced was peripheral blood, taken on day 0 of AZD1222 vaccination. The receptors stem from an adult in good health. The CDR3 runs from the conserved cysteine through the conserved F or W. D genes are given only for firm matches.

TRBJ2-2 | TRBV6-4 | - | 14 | TGTGCCAGCAGTCCCGGGCCCGGGGGCGGGGAGCTGTTTTTT | CASSPGPGGGELFF
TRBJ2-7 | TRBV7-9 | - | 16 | TGTGCCAGCAGCCCCCTGGCTCGGGGAAGTCTCTACGAGCAGTACTTC | CASSPLARGSLYEQYF
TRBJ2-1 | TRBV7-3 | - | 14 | TGTGCCAGCAGCCCAACCCTGACAGCCAATGAGCAGTTCTTC | CASSPTLTANEQFF
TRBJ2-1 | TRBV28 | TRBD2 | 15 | TGTGCCAGCCAGTTCCAGCGGGACCCCTACAATGAGCAGTTCTTC | CASQFQRDPYNEQFF
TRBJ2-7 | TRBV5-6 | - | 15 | TGTGCCAGCAGCTTTGGGGGCGCAGGGTCCTACGAGCAGTACTTC | CASSFGGAGSYEQYF
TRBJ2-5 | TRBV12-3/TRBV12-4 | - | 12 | TGTGCCAGCAGCTCAGGGTTTGAGACCCAGTACTTC | CASSSGFETQYF
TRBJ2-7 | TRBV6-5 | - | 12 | TGTGCCAGCAGAAGGGGGTCGAGGGAGCAGTACTTC | CASRRGSREQYF
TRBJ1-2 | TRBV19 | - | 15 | TGTGCCAGTAGTAGAGTCCGGGACCAGAGGTATGGCTACACCTTC | CASSRVRDQRYGYTF
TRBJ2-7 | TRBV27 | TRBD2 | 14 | TGTGCCAGCAGTTACGGCGGGAGGAGCTACGAGCAGTACTTC | CASSYGGRSYEQYF
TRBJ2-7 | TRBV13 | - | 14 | TGTGCCAGCAGCCCTCCGAAAAGAACCTACGAGCAGTACTTC | CASSPPKRTYEQYF
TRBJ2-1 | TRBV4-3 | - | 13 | TGCGCCAGCAGCCTTAACCCCTACAATGAGCAGTTCTTC | CASSLNPYNEQFF
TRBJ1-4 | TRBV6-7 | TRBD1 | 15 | TGTGCCAGCAGGAACTCCGGGACAGGGGCCGAAAAACTGTTTTTT | CASRNSGTGAEKLFF
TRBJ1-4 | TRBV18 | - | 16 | TGTGCCAGCTCACCAGTTTGGGCACAGGCGGGTGAAAAACTGTTTTTT | CASSPVWAQAGEKLFF
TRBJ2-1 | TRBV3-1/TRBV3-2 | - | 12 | TGTGCCAGCAGCCACACCGGTGGAGAGCAGTTCTTC | CASSHTGGEQFF